This T cell receptor beta chain was sequenced in a study of T-cell memory formation after mild COVID-19 (dated by TCRdb to the early 2020s). Study-level background: TCR sequence clusters from the two donors were largely donor specific. T-cell clones expanding and contracting after mild COVID-19 in a couple of donors were tracked by longitudinal TCRalpha and TCRbeta repertoire sequencing. Two young, previously healthy adult volunteers made up the cohort, one male and one female.

In its sample, this clonotype was seen many times. Its antigen remains unidentified. Base qualities are not at hand, and no much larger clone is one base apart. Ficoll-Paque density gradient centrifugation was used to isolate PBMCs. V and J are truncated by 7 bases and 4 bases respectively, leaving an intervening sequence of 17 bases. The CDR3, cysteine through phenylalanine, is 15 amino acids long. Only the CDR3 DNA stays, 45 bases, in frame from base 1. CDR1 SGHRS and CDR2 YFSETQ were looked up in the germline V gene. Summary of the overall study and its limitations: The study included only two mild cases, and larger cohorts that include severe cases with pre-infection samples were judged to be necessary. The second-wave clones that peaked on day 37 were not confirmed to be SARS-CoV-2 specific. Contracting CD4+ clones were located mainly in the CM and EM memory subsets, whereas CD8+ clones were found to be enriched in EMRA. From day 15 to 85, contracting clones showed balanced CD4/CD8 phenotypes, whereas a second wave of clones that expanded from day 15 to 37 leaned towards CD4+. The detection of some responding clones in pre-infection memory suggests that pre-existing cross-reactive memory T cells joined the SARS-CoV-2 response.

The sequencing machine was an Illumina NovaSeq 6000. cDNA libraries for TCRalpha and TCRbeta were prepared by 5'RACE using constant-segment primers, with sample barcodes and unique molecular identifiers added. Trizol reagent was used to extract RNA from every sample. Amplification of the libraries took two PCR steps, and the second step added a second sample barcode plus Illumina TruSeq adapters. Sequencing of libraries was performed on an Illumina NovaSeq with 2 x 150 bp paired-end reads. The authors' pipeline ran thus. The reads were demultiplexed and collapsed into UMI-guided consensus sequences using migec v1.2.7. Using mixcr v2.1.11, UMI consensuses were aligned to TRA and TRB V and J templates and then assembled into clonotypes. Clonotypes were classified as expanded or contracted when called significant by both edgeR and NoisET, with noise models trained on biological replicates. For edgeR calls, a false discovery rate-adjusted p below 0.01 and a log2 fold-change threshold of 1 were applied. As an exploratory analysis of dynamics, max-normalized trajectories of the 1000 most abundant clonotypes were examined by PCA with hierarchical clustering. Separately sequenced CD4+ and CD8+ repertoires were used to assign the CD4 or CD8 phenotype of responding clones. TCRdb passed the public sequencing reads through fastp at Q25 and MiXCR, retaining productive beta sequences. Each entry merges the rows of one CDR3 protein and shows their most common DNA and genes. In this record, the V and J calls reflect TCRdb's handling and not the investigators' own analysis. In this sample the table shows some 260,000 distinct CDR3 sequences, around 15% of which occur a single time. Jointly, the top ten make up 3.5% of the sample.

Input material: PBMCs or a T cell subset sorted from them (not recorded which). The chain employs TRBV5-1 and TRBJ2-2; matching of 6 bases hints at TRBD1 as the D gene. The sequence came from a man aged 18 to 35 who had mild COVID-19 (a few samples of this study predate the infection). The sample titles of this study are shuffled in the database, so cell type and time point are left out; the donor was told from shared clones. The CDR3 is CASLSFGGGTGELFF. Here is the DNA: TGCGCCAGCCTGTCCTTTGGGGGCGGCACCGGGGAGCTGTTTTTT.